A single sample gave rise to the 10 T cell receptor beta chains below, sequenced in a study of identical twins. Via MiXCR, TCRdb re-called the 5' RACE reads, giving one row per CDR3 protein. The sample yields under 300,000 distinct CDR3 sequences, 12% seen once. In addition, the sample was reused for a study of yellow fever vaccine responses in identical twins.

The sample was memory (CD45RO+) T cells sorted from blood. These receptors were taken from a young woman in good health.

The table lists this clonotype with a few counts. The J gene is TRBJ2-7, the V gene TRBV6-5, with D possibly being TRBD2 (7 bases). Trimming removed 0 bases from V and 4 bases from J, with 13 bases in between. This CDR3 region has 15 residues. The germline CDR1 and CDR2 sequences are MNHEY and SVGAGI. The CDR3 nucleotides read TGTGCCAGCAGTTACTCGTGGGGGGGCCATTACGAGCAGTACTTC. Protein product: CASSYSWGGHYEQYF.

The CDR3 sequence is CSVTGPQGNTIYF. The CDR3 DNA is TGCAGTGTAACGGGACCTCAGGGAAACACCATATATTTT. The chain uses TRBV20-1 and TRBJ1-3; D possibly corresponds to TRBD1 (5 bases). The germline V and J ends were trimmed by 7 bases and 4 bases, with 14 bases remaining between them. The germline gives CDR1 DFQATT, CDR2 SNEGSKA (reference sequence). The CDR3 length is 13 residues.

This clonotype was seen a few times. CDR3 nucleotides: TGCAGCGTTGAAGACGGACAGATTAACTATGGCTACACCTTC. Translating gives CSVEDGQINYGYTF. The chain couples TRBV29-1 to TRBJ1-2, with a weak D call TRBD1 (6 bases). Trimming took 0 bases from V and 1 from J, leaving 9 bases between them. The CDR3 has 14 residues. Germline values: CDR1 SQVTM, CDR2 ANQGSEA.

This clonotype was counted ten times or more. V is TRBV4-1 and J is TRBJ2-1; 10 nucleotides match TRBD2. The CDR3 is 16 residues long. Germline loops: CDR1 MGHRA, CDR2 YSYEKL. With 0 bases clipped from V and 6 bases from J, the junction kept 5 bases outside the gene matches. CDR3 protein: CASSQEASGSSNEQFF. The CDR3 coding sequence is TGCGCCAGCAGCCAAGAGGCTAGCGGGAGCAGCAATGAGCAGTTCTTC.

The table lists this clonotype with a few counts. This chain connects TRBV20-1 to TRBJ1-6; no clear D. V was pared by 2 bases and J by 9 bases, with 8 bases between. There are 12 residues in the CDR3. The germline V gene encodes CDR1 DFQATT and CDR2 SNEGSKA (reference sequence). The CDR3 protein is CSARKTVSPLHF. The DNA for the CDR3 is TGCAGTGCTAGAAAAACAGTTTCACCCCTCCACTTT.

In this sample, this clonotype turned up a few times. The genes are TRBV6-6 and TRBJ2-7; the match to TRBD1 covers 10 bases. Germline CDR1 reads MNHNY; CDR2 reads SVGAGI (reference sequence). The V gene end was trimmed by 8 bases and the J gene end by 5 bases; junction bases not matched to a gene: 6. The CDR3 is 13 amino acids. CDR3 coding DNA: TGTGCCAGCCGTAGGGACAGGGGCCACGAGCAGTACTTC. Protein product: CASRRDRGHEQYF.

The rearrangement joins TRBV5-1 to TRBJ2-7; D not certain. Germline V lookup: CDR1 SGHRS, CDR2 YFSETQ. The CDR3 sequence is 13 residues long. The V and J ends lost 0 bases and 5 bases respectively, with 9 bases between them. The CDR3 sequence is CASSLGGRDEQYF. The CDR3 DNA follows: TGCGCCAGCAGCTTGGGGGGTCGCGACGAGCAGTACTTC. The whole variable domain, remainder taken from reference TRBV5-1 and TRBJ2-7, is KAGVTQTPRYLIKTRGQQVTLSCSPISGHRSVSWYQQTPGQGLQFLFEYFSETQRNKGNFPGRFSGRQFSNSRSEMNVSTLELGDSALYLCASSLGGRDEQYFGPGTRLTVT.

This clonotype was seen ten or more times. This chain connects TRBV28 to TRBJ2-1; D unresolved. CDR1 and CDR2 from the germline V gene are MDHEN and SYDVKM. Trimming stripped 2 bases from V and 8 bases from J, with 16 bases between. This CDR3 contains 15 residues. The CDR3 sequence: CASSLLSSSVYEQFF. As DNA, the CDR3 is TGTGCCAGCAGTTTACTGAGCTCGTCCGTGTATGAGCAGTTCTTC.

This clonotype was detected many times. The CDR3 DNA reads TGCAGTGCTAGTCCGACTAGCGGAAGCTCCTACAATGAGCAGTTCTTC. Translated: CSASPTSGSSYNEQFF. The chain combines TRBV20-1 with TRBJ2-1, with 9 bases aligning to TRBD2. Germline V gene lookup returns CDR1 DFQATT and CDR2 SNEGSKA (reference sequence). There are 16 residues in the CDR3. Trimming removed 3 bases from V and 0 bases from J; junction bases left unmatched: 6.

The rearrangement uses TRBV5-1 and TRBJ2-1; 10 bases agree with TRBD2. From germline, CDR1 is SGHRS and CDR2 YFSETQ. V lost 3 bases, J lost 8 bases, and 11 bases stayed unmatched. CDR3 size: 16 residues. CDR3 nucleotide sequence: TGCGCCAGCAGCTCAGGACTAGCGGTAGGCAGCGATGAGCAGTTCTTC. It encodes CASSSGLAVGSDEQFF.